Listed below are T cell receptor beta chains from one sample, sequenced in a study of blood T cell repertoires in COVID-19. Produced via immunoSEQ multiplex PCR; TCRdb's table is partial and in-frame only. The profile shows 110,000 or so clones, more than 80% of them singletons. Specimen: peripheral blood. The origin of the receptors is a woman aged 55-70 years with COVID-19, enrolled during active disease. CDR3s include the opening cysteine and the closing phenylalanine or tryptophan. The order of the fields is J gene, clone size, D gene, V gene, CDR3 protein, CDR3 DNA. D genes are given only for firm matches. Some rows have no size entry. The others give once, few or many, or a class for an expanded clone.

>TRBJ2-7|-|TRBD1|TRBV4-2
CASSHFPGQASVYEQYF
TGTGCCAGCAGCCATTTTCCGGGACAGGCGAGCGTTTACGAGCAGTACTTC
>TRBJ2-1|-|TRBD2|TRBV19
CASSIDRPSGGVNEQFF
TGTGCCAGTAGTATAGATCGACCCAGCGGGGGAGTCAATGAGCAGTTCTTC
>TRBJ1-3|-|-|TRBV6-1
CASSANRGSGTGNTIYF
TGTGCCAGCAGTGCGAATAGGGGGTCAGGCACTGGAAACACCATATATTTT
>TRBJ2-3|-|-|TRBV9
CASSVGGDTQYF
TGTGCCAGCAGCGTCGGGGGAGATACGCAGTATTTT
>TRBJ2-5|few|TRBD2|TRBV5-4
CASSLQAGQETQYF
TGTGCCAGCAGCTTGCAAGCGGGGCAAGAGACCCAGTACTTC
>TRBJ1-4|once|TRBD1|TRBV6-5
CASKNRGTTNEKLFF
TGTGCCAGCAAAAACAGGGGTACGACTAATGAAAAACTGTTTTTT
>TRBJ1-2|-|TRBD1|TRBV6-1
CASSERTGTSEGYTF
TGTGCCAGCAGTGAGAGGACAGGGACGTCTGAGGGCTACACCTTC
>TRBJ2-1|-|-|TRBV6-6
CASSYSGGANNEQFF
TGTGCCAGCAGTTACTCTGGGGGGGCGAACAATGAGCAGTTCTTC
>TRBJ1-3|-|-|TRBV2
CASSVQGSGNTIYF
TGTGCCAGCAGCGTACAGGGCTCTGGAAACACCATATATTTT
>TRBJ2-3|-|TRBD2|TRBV7-3
CASSSNAGGPADTQYF
TGTGCCAGCAGCTCCAATGCGGGGGGGCCGGCAGATACGCAGTATTTT
>TRBJ2-7|few|TRBD2|TRBV11-2
CASTGLSSGGSYEQYF
TGTGCCAGCACCGGCTTAAGTAGCGGGGGGTCCTACGAGCAGTACTTC
>TRBJ1-1|-|TRBD1|TRBV6-9
CASSYFRGGQQNTEAFF
TGTGCCAGCAGTTATTTTAGAGGGGGACAGCAGAACACTGAAGCTTTCTTT
>TRBJ1-1|-|-|TRBV7-9
CASSFSGTEAFF
TGTGCCAGCAGCTTCTCCGGCACTGAAGCTTTCTTT
>TRBJ1-5|-|TRBD1|TRBV27
CASSFRQGGNQPQHF
TGTGCCAGCAGTTTCCGACAGGGCGGCAATCAGCCCCAGCATTTT
>TRBJ2-7|once|TRBD2|TRBV6-4
CASSLGTSGISSYEQYF
TGTGCCAGCAGTCTCGGGACTAGCGGGATTAGCTCCTACGAGCAGTACTTC
>TRBJ1-5|-|-|TRBV7-9
CASSAMTGVGPQHF
TGTGCCAGCAGCGCTATGACGGGGGTTGGGCCCCAGCATTTT
>TRBJ1-5|few|-|TRBV3-1/TRBV3-2
CAPRAGCAQHF
TGTGCACCTCGGGCAGGGTGCGCCCAGCATTTT
>TRBJ1-3|-|TRBD1|TRBV28
CARSGTGGGNTIYF
TGTGCCAGGTCCGGGACAGGGGGTGGAAACACCATATATTTT
>TRBJ2-7|once|TRBD2|TRBV6-5
CASGLSGGYEQYF
TGTGCCAGCGGGCTTTCGGGGGGGTACGAGCAGTACTTC
>TRBJ1-2|once|TRBD1|TRBV2
CASSVGTDSRYGYTF
TGTGCCAGCAGTGTGGGGACAGACAGCCGCTATGGCTACACCTTC
>TRBJ1-3|-|TRBD1|TRBV7-8
CASSLTGVGNTIYF
TGTGCCAGCAGTCTGACAGGGGTTGGAAACACCATATATTTT
>TRBJ2-3|-|TRBD1|TRBV24-1
CATSTGVLDTQYF
TGTGCCACCTCGACAGGGGTGTTGGATACGCAGTATTTT
>TRBJ1-1|-|-|TRBV18
CASSGSGPGTEAFF
TGTGCCAGCTCAGGTAGCGGGCCGGGGACTGAAGCTTTCTTT
>TRBJ1-5|-|-|TRBV2
CASSELETSNQPQHF
TGTGCCAGCAGTGAGCTAGAGACCAGCAATCAGCCCCAGCATTTT
>TRBJ2-7|-|-|TRBV7-2
CASSLGTGQATYEQYF
TGTGCCAGCAGCTTAGGAACAGGGCAGGCCACCTACGAGCAGTACTTC
>TRBJ1-1|-|-|TRBV19
CASTAGVAEAFF
TGTGCCAGTACCGCAGGGGTGGCTGAAGCTTTCTTT
>TRBJ2-5|few|-|TRBV20-1
CSASQETQYF
TGCAGTGCTTCACAAGAGACCCAGTACTTC
>TRBJ2-7|-|TRBD2|TRBV7-8
CASSLAPSGGSYEQYF
TGTGCCAGCAGCTTAGCGCCTAGCGGGGGCTCCTACGAGCAGTACTTC
>TRBJ2-1|-|TRBD1|TRBV9
CASSGGQGLNEQFF
TGTGCCAGCAGCGGGGGACAGGGGTTGAATGAGCAGTTCTTC
>TRBJ1-1|-|TRBD1|TRBV7-6
CASSLGPGQGGTEAFF
TGTGCCAGCAGCTTAGGGCCGGGACAGGGAGGCACTGAAGCTTTCTTT
>TRBJ2-5|-|-|TRBV7-2
CASSLAATAEETQYF
TGTGCCAGCAGCTTAGCGGCGACAGCTGAAGAGACCCAGTACTTC
>TRBJ2-3|-|-|TRBV30
CAWRPDSLTDTQYF
TGTGCCTGGAGGCCGGACAGTCTCACAGATACGCAGTATTTT
>TRBJ1-1|-|-|TRBV7-9
CASSLGRVKNTEAFF
TGTGCCAGCAGCCTCGGGCGGGTGAAGAACACTGAAGCTTTCTTT
>TRBJ2-5|-|TRBD2|TRBV4-2
CASSQDFGGGFQETQYF
TGTGCCAGCAGCCAAGATTTCGGGGGGGGCTTCCAAGAGACCCAGTACTTC
>TRBJ1-5|-|TRBD1|TRBV6-5
CASRGGTGYNQPQHF
TGTGCCAGCAGAGGGGGGACAGGTTACAATCAGCCCCAGCATTTT
>TRBJ2-1|few|TRBD2|TRBV3-1/TRBV3-2
CASSRGTSGINEQFF
TGTGCCAGCAGCCGAGGGACTAGCGGGATCAATGAGCAGTTCTTC
>TRBJ2-2|-|TRBD1|TRBV7-7
CASSFSGGVDTGELFF
TGTGCCAGCAGCTTTTCAGGGGGCGTGGACACCGGGGAGCTGTTTTTT
>TRBJ2-7|-|-|TRBV3-1/TRBV3-2
CASSQTLSEQYF
TGTGCCAGCAGCCAAACCCTGAGCGAGCAGTACTTC
>TRBJ1-3|-|TRBD1|TRBV28
CASSFGRGRRMGGNTIYF
TGTGCCAGCAGTTTTGGCAGGGGGAGAAGGATGGGAGGAAACACCATATATTTT
>TRBJ1-5|-|-|TRBV20-1
CSASLAEGGSYSNQPQHF
TGCAGTGCTAGTCTGGCCGAGGGTGGGTCCTATAGCAATCAGCCCCAGCATTTT
>TRBJ1-2|-|-|TRBV18
CASSPRGGEDVNPYGYTF
TGTGCCAGCTCACCACGGGGCGGGGAAGATGTAAACCCCTATGGCTACACCTTC
>TRBJ1-5|-|-|TRBV6-2/TRBV6-3
CASSYWGRTNQPQHF
TGTGCCAGCAGTTACTGGGGGAGGACAAATCAGCCCCAGCATTTT
>TRBJ2-5|-|-|TRBV5-1
CASSLDGRAETQYF
TGCGCCAGCAGCTTGGATGGCAGGGCAGAGACCCAGTACTTC
>TRBJ2-7|-|-|TRBV19
CASSSPQTYEQYF
TGTGCCAGTAGTTCCCCCCAGACCTACGAGCAGTACTTC
>TRBJ2-3|-|TRBD2|TRBV5-6
CASSFTSGGGPDTQYF
TGTGCCAGCAGTTTTACTAGCGGGGGGGGCCCAGATACGCAGTATTTT
>TRBJ2-1|-|TRBD2|TRBV2
CASLLAGGYNEQFF
TGTGCCAGCCTCCTAGCGGGGGGGTACAATGAGCAGTTCTTC
>TRBJ1-5|-|-|TRBV2
CASSETAGYQPQHF
TGTGCCAGCAGTGAAACGGCAGGGTATCAGCCCCAGCATTTT
>TRBJ2-2|-|TRBD1|TRBV6-6
CASSLPGQGEAGELFF
TGTGCCAGCAGCCTACCGGGACAGGGGGAGGCCGGGGAGCTGTTTTTT
>TRBJ1-1|few|-|TRBV5-6
CASSADAEAFF
TGTGCCAGCAGCGCGGATGCTGAAGCTTTCTTT
>TRBJ2-1|once|TRBD1|TRBV6-6
CASSLETGGPYNEQFF
TGTGCCAGCAGTCTAGAGACAGGGGGTCCCTACAATGAGCAGTTCTTC
>TRBJ1-6|-|TRBD1|TRBV18
CASSPQPGQSEFSSPLHF
TGTGCCAGCTCACCGCAACCGGGACAGTCTGAGTTTAGTTCACCCCTCCACTTT
>TRBJ1-1|once|TRBD1|TRBV3-1/TRBV3-2
CASSDPDRGPEAFF
TGTGCCAGCAGCGACCCGGACAGGGGGCCTGAAGCTTTCTTT
>TRBJ1-2|-|-|TRBV29-1
CSVGENYGYTF
TGCAGCGTCGGGGAAAACTATGGCTACACCTTC
>TRBJ2-5|few|TRBD2|TRBV4-3
CASSQGTSEGETQYF
TGCGCCAGCAGCCAAGGTACTAGCGAGGGAGAGACCCAGTACTTC
>TRBJ2-7|-|-|TRBV5-1
CASSLVPSSADSYEQYF
TGCGCCAGCAGCTTGGTCCCCTCCTCAGCGGACTCCTACGAGCAGTACTTC
>TRBJ1-2|-|-|TRBV10-3
CAISEGQTPSHGYTF
TGTGCCATCAGTGAAGGACAGACACCTTCGCATGGCTACACCTTC
>TRBJ2-6|-|-|TRBV6-2/TRBV6-3
CASSYNPVGGSGANVLTF
TGTGCCAGCAGTTACAACCCGGTCGGAGGCTCTGGGGCCAACGTCCTGACTTTC
>TRBJ1-4|-|-|TRBV9
CASSVGGYGEKLFF
TGTGCCAGCAGCGTTGGGGGGTACGGTGAAAAACTGTTTTTT
>TRBJ2-2|-|-|TRBV20-1
CSASLPGHTTGELFF
TGCAGTGCTAGTCTGCCGGGACACACCACCGGGGAGCTGTTTTTT
>TRBJ1-3|-|-|TRBV19
CASSGDRGNTIYF
TGTGCCAGTAGTGGTGACAGAGGAAACACCATATATTTT